Sequencing of this T cell receptor (beta chain) was carried out in a study of OX40 agonist ivuxolimab in advanced cancers. General study results and limits: Relatively little clonal expansion, among the lowest observed, appeared in partial responders at 0.1-3.0 mg/kg.

The germline V and J ends were trimmed by 5 bases and 0 bases, with 11 bases remaining between them. The CDR3 totals 14 residues. The germline V gene encodes CDR1 SGHVS and CDR2 FQNEAQ. A remark on this clone: Its antigen is undetermined.

Sequenced by immunoSEQ multiplex PCR; TCRdb stores in-frame clones only, minus some. This table has about 84,000 clones, more than 70% appearing once. The material was CD4+ or CD8+ T cells sorted from blood, obtained in a trial of the OX40 agonist ivuxolimab. The receptor's source is an adult with an advanced solid tumor such as melanoma, head and neck, liver or kidney cancer. The V and J genes are TRBV7-8 and TRBJ2-7; D uncertain. CDR3 residues: CASSPSLGSYEQYF. The CDR3 bases are TGTGCCAGCAGCCCGTCCCTTGGCTCCTACGAGCAGTACTTC.